This T cell receptor (beta chain) originates from a study of blood T cell repertoires in COVID-19. This CDR3 region has 14 residues. The germline V gene has CDR1 LGHDT and CDR2 YNNKEL (reference sequence). Trimming removed 5 bases from V and 9 bases from J; junction bases left unmatched: 7. Only in-frame clones appear in the TCRdb table, and some are missing; sequencing was by immunoSEQ multiplex PCR. The sample consists of about 160,000 clones, around 83% of them appearing once. Specimen: peripheral blood. The chain carries TRBV3-1 (or the pseudogene TRBV3-2) and TRBJ2-1, with 10 bases lining up with TRBD2. This receptor was obtained from a woman in her 50s with COVID-19, enrolled during active disease. For the CDR3, the DNA is TGTGCCAGCAGCGAGTTTAGCGGGGGGTCTGAGCAGTTCTTC. Translated, it gives CASSEFSGGSEQFF.